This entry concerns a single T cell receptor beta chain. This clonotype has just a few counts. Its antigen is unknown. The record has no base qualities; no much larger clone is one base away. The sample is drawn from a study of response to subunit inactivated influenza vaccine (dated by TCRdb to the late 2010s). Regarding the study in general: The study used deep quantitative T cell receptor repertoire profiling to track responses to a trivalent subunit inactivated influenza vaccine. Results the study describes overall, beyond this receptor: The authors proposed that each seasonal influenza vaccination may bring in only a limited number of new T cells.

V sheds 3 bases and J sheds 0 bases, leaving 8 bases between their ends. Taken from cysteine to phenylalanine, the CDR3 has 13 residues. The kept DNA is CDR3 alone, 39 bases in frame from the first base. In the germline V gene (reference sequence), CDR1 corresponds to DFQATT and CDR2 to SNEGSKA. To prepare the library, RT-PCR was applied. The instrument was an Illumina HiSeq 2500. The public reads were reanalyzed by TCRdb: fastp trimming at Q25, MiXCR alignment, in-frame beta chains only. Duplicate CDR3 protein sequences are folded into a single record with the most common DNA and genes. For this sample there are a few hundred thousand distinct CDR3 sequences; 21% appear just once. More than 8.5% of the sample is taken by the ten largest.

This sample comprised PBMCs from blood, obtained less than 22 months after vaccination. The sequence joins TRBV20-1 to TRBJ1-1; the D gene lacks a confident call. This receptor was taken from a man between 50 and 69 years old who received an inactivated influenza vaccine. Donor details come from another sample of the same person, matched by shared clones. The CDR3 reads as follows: CSASRSLNTEAFF. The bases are TGCAGTGCTAGTCGGTCCTTGAACACTGAAGCTTTCTTT.